One T cell receptor (beta chain) is described in this entry. Its antigen remains unknown. Clones were read by immunoSEQ multiplex PCR, and TCRdb kept only the in-frame ones, dropping some. Counted here are about 78,000 clones, about 82% occurring once; the ten biggest clones make up about 3.1%. V was pared by 2 bases and J by 1 base, with 18 bases between. Per germline, CDR1 SGDLS and CDR2 YYNGEE. The CDR3 has 17 amino acids. This entry belongs to a study of T cell responses to AZD1222 COVID-19 vaccine. General study results and limits: The CD4 TCRs associated with vaccination extended across spike and predominated at 160-218 and 743-854. No day 14 peak samples; only post-peak repertoires were characterized. Among AZD1222 vaccinees, only five to seven were seropositive at baseline. Spike-specific TCR breadth and depth grew following two AZD1222 doses.

This receptor was identified in an adult in good health. The genes are TRBV9 and TRBJ1-1, with no clear D. Material: peripheral blood, obtained on day 0 of AZD1222 vaccination. The CDR3 sequence: CASSVFPGSTRNTEAFF. The DNA of the CDR3 is TGTGCCAGCAGCGTTTTTCCGGGGTCCACGCGGAACACTGAAGCTTTCTTT.